This T cell receptor beta chain emerged from a study of cytomegalovirus exposure and HLA in healthy donors (dated by TCRdb to 2016 to 2017). Regarding the complete study: According to an earlier analysis of around 600 of the donors, roughly 180 million T cells yielded 95 million to 140 million unique TCR beta sequences and more than 250 Gb of sequence data. Around 320 gigabases of sequencing data and approximately 80 million unique TCR sequences were included in an early release covering 550 to 800 HLA-typed donors. Of the 300 to 500 genotyped donors, less than 90% were placed in the genetic ancestry cluster associated with self-reported Caucasian donors. The study aimed to test whether signatures of past pathogen exposure could be identified by cataloging public T cell receptors. Using immunosequencing, the study profiled T cell repertoires from fewer than 700 subjects and related those repertoires to cytomegalovirus serostatus. A separate validation cohort of approximately 130 different subjects was used in addition to the roughly 620-subject first cohort. To predict cytomegalovirus infection status, the study combined high-throughput TCR immunosequencing, statistical association of individual TCRs with disease status, and machine learning. A later analysis re-analyzed previously published TCR beta repertoires from 500 to 700 donors and added high-resolution HLA genotyping to study TCR occurrence patterns. Rather than using new phenotypic data, the later analysis identified candidate immune exposures from TCR beta sequences and from how often those sequences occurred across donors. An earlier analysis of some 500 of the donors used high-throughput TCR beta sequencing to judge whether each TCR beta V gene segment behaved as functional or pseudogenic. Donor age, sex, ethnicity and CMV serostatus were compiled together with the repertoire data. In a later genetic analysis, genome-wide SNP genotypes for 398 of the 666 donors were used, and that subset was treated as a discovery cohort. All discovery cohort repertoires had been generated using a single sequencing platform. Class I and class II HLA loci were covered by the typing at four-digit resolution. Typing coverage varied by locus: roughly 620-640 donors for A, B, C, DRB1 and DQB1; approximately 500 for DQA1; around 610 for DPA1; 450 to 480 for DPB1. Five DR-DQ haplotypes were handled as single units for association and clustering, since linkage in the cohort was strong. On average, over 200,000 unique TCR beta nucleotide sequences were sequenced per donor among some 420 genotyped donors of the cohort, with roughly a sixth of those sequences being non-productive. Study-level results and caveats: A few of the identified cytomegalovirus-associated TCR beta chains were confirmed in vitro to be specific for cytomegalovirus antigens. A later analysis found that most CMV-associated TCR beta chains appeared HLA-restricted, with HLA associations seemingly driven largely by CMV exposure. Compared with the 666-donor mean, donors in an Asian-associated ancestry cluster had fewer N-insertions in productive TCRs, according to a later genetic analysis. Because HLA typing was missing for some donors at each locus, association tests included only the typed subset. When HLA alleles, especially DR and DQ, strongly co-occurred, attributing TCR associations to individual alleles was difficult. The authors suggested that the approach could potentially be extended to other disease states and immunological phenotypes. A cluster of highly shared sequence variants was judged likely to be a technical artifact of the sequencing pipeline. The 87-base-pair reads could not distinguish some IMGT-functional V segments, including TRBV6-2 and TRBV6-3, so those segments were excluded. Correlated functional status among segregating V segments might reflect linkage disequilibrium, but an unknown experimental factor could not be ruled out. Most TCR sequences were seen in very few donors, while some public TCRs were found in many individuals. A later analysis reported that several top co-occurrence clusters appeared linked to parvovirus B19, influenza, CMV and Epstein-Barr virus. The earlier analysis of some 560 of the donors excluded some 15 rarely observed V segments, including chromosome 9 orphons, because counts were too low. A later genetic analysis associated a missense DCLRE1C variant with V-gene and J-gene trimming of TCR beta chains, and an independent cohort replicated the association. The only immune exposure information available for the cohort was CMV serostatus. In a later analysis, HLA-associated TCR beta chains showed more clonal expansion and lower generation probabilities than non-associated chains that were equally common. Cytomegalovirus status was reported to be diagnosed by the classifier with high specificity and sensitivity in both the original and validation cohorts. In an earlier analysis of some 500 of the donors, most TCR beta V segments appeared in productive rearrangements about 87% or about 30% of the time, broadly matching IMGT annotations. At a false discovery rate of 0.05, a later analysis linked roughly 17,000 TCR beta sequences to specific HLA alleles. This cohort had only TCR beta chains sequenced, and the lack of alpha or paired-chain data limited which features could be detected. In a later analysis, the rate of TCR association differed among HLA loci, with DRB1 alleles having the most associated TCRs and HLA-C alleles having the fewest. A further reported finding was that TCR beta sequences accurately predicted the HLA-A and HLA-B alleles for most subjects in the first cohort. The study listed approximately 150 TCR beta chains as associated with cytomegalovirus. Roughly uniform sequencing depth across donors was assumed in presence/absence analyses, although this assumption may not hold.

The CDR3 has 14 amino acids, counting the end cysteine and phenylalanine. Only CDR3 DNA is held: 42 bases, read in frame from base 1. After removal of 7 bases from V and 5 bases from J, the junction retains 10 bases not matched to a gene. Reading the germline V gene gives CDR1 MRHNA and CDR2 SNTAGT. Concerning this clone itself: What this receptor recognizes is not known. The record has no base qualities; no much larger clone is one base away.

Receptor libraries were prepared by the immunoSEQ multiplex PCR assay. For the multiplex PCR, a mixture combining 60 forward primers for TCR Vbeta segments and 13 reverse primers for TCR Jbeta segments was used. The CDR3 region of rearranged TCR beta genes was amplified from genomic DNA by a multiplex PCR assay. Amplified TCR beta libraries were sequenced as 87-base-pair reads on the Illumina HiSeq System. The paper's data handling went like this. Across the roughly 700 repertoires, a later analysis counted 80 million or so unique TCR beta chains, around 11 million of which were shared by at least two donors. A nearest-neighbor algorithm error-corrected the raw reads and collapsed the reads into unique sequences, merging closely related sequences to remove PCR and sequencing errors. To assign V, D and J gene segments, CDR3 sequences were aligned to IMGT reference sequences. Each retained sequence needed at least a six-nucleotide match to both a V gene segment and a J gene segment. A rearrangement was called productive if the CDR3 had no stop codons and remained in frame with V and J, and every other rearrangement was called non-productive. CDR3 was defined according to IMGT convention as the region running from the second conserved V-encoded cysteine to the conserved J-encoded phenylalanine. In an earlier analysis of around 640 of the donors, sequences lacking an unambiguous match to a single V gene segment were excluded. An earlier analysis of 550 to 650 of the donors classified V segments as functional when productive rearrangements were above 56.7% and as segregating when the standard deviation between donors was above 5%. A statistical classification framework was built for diagnosing cytomegalovirus status from the catalog of TCR beta chain sequences. A later analysis assigned V and J genes by comparing TCR nucleotide sequences with IMGT/GENE-DB human TR gene sequences. In a later analysis, CDR3 sequences and most-parsimonious VDJ recombination scenarios were assigned using the TCRdist pipeline. In a later analysis, each TCR beta chain was defined by its CDR3 amino acid sequence together with its V-gene family, and reads lacking a unique V-gene family were excluded. To address suspected cross-contamination and a sequencing artifact, a later analysis removed several hundred highly shared, low-generation-probability nucleotide sequences. In a later analysis, a clonal expansion index was calculated for each public chain from normalized within-repertoire ranks of inferred template counts. In a later analysis, generation probabilities were computed with a VDJ recombination model fitted to out-of-frame rearrangements, and the resulting probabilities were checked against IGoR. A later analysis scored TCR-TCR, TCR-HLA and TCR-CMV co-occurrence with hypergeometric tests, applying a repertoire-size bias correction to TCR pairs. To estimate false discovery rates, a later analysis permuted the HLA or CMV assignments 20 times. In a later analysis, co-occurring TCRs were grouped using DBSCAN, with TCRdist sequence similarity added in when clustering inside HLA-allele-positive subsets. For co-occurrence clustering, repertoires with fewer than 30,000 or more than 120,000 public chains were excluded, along with roughly 5 repertoires with anomalous nucleotide sharing. Held by TCRdb, this immuneACCESS table contains in-frame sequences only and omits some clones. Under half of the omission traces to an unresolved V gene where checked; the cause of the rest is unknown. That table furnishes V, J and clone size, whereas the DNA furnished D and trimming. A total of about 160,000 clones appear in this sample, 70% to 80% of them only once. Under 1.5% of the sample comes from the top ten.

The cohort was made up of approximately 700 healthy bone marrow donors. At the time of sampling, every cohort member was nominally healthy, though immune exposures that went unrecorded were likely present. The donor tested CMV seronegative and was one of the 352 seronegative cohort members. Every donor gave a peripheral blood sample, and the peripheral blood mononuclear cells from that sample were used for TCR beta sequencing. The Qiagen DNeasy Blood Extraction Kit was used to extract genomic DNA from the blood cell samples. This TCR came from a male donor in good health and CMV-seronegative. Sample: PBMCs. The chain employs TRBV6-4 and TRBJ1-2, with 7 bases in between that match TRBD1. The sequenced DNA: TGTGCCAGCACCCCCGACGCACAGGGGTATGGCTACACCTTC. This codes for CASTPDAQGYGYTF.